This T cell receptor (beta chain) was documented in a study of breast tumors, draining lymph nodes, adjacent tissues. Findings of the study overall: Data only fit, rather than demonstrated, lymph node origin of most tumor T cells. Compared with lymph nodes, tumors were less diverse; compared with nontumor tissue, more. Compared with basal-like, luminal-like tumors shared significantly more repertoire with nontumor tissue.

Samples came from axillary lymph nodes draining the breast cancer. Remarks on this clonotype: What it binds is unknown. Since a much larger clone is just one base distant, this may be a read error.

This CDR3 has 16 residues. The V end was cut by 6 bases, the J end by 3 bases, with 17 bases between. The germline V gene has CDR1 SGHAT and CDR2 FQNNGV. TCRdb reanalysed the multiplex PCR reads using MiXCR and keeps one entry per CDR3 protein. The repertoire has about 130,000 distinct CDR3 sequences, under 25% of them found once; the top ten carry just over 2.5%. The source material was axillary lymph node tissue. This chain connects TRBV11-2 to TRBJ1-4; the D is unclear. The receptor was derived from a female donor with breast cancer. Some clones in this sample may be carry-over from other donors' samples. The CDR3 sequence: CASSSLQTTANEKLFF. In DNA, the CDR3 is TGTGCCAGCAGTTCCCTCCAGACTACAGCTAATGAAAAACTGTTTTTT.